This TCR beta chain emerged from a study of response to subunit inactivated influenza vaccine. Broader study findings: The authors put forward the suggestion that each seasonal influenza vaccination may bring in only a limited number of new T cells.

This CDR3 spans 12 amino acids. Germline V gives CDR1 SGHDT, CDR2 YYEEEE. V was cut by 4 bases and J by 7 bases, with 11 bases left in between. Many counts were recorded for this clonotype. Its target is unknown. TCRdb redid the calling of the RT-PCR reads with MiXCR, one entry per CDR3 protein. The sample contains about 190,000 distinct CDR3 sequences, over 13% of which appear only once. The V gene is TRBV5-6, the J gene TRBJ2-5; D is unclear. This clonotype was sampled from a man between 50 and 59 years old who received an inactivated influenza vaccine. The sample here was CD8+ T cells sorted from PBMCs, taken approximately 5 days after vaccination. CDR3 DNA sequence: TGTGCCAGCAGCCCATTACTGGGGACCCAGTACTTC. Translating gives CASSPLLGTQYF.